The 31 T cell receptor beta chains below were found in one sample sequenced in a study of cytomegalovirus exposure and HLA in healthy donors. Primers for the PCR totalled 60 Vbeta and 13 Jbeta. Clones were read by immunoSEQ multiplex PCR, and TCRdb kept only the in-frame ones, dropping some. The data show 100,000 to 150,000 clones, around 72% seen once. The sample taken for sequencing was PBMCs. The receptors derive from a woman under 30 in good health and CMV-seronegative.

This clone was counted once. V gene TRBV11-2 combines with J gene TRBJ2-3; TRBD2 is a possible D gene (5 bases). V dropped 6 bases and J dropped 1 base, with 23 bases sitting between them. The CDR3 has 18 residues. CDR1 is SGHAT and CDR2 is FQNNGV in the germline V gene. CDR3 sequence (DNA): TGTGCCAGCAGTCAAGGTGTGGACTTTATTTTTGGCACAGATACGCAGTATTTT. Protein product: CASSQGVDFIFGTDTQYF.

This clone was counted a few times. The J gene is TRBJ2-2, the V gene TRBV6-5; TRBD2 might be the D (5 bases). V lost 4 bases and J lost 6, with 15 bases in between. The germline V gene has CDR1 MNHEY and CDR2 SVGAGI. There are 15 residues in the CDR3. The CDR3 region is CASSWVIGVAGELFF. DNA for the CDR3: TGTGCCAGCAGTTGGGTGATCGGGGTTGCCGGGGAGCTGTTTTTT.

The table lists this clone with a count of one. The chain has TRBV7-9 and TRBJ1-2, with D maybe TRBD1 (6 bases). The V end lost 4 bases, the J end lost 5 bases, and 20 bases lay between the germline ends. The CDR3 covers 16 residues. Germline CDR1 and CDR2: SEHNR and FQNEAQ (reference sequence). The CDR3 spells CASSSAGGGHLYGYTF. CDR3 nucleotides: TGTGCCAGCAGCTCAGCGGGAGGGGGTCACCTTTATGGCTACACCTTC.

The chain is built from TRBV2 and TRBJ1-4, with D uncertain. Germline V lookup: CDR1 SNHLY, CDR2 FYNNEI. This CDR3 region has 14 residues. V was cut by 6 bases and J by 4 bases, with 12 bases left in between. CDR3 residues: CASRYYGNNEKLFF. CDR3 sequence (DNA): TGTGCCAGCAGGTACTACGGGAATAATGAAAAACTGTTTTTT.

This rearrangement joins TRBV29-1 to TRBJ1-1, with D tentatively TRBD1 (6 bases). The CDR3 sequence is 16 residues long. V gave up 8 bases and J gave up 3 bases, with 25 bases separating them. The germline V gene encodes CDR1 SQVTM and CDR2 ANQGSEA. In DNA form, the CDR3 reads TGCAGCACTCCACGGAGGGGGGGGGCGGCGGACACTGAAGCTTTCTTT. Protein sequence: CSTPRRGGAADTEAFF.

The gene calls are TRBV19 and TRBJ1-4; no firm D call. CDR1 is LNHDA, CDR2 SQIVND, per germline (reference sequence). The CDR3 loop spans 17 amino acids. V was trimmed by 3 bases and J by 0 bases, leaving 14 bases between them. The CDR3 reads CASSMRRVTSTNEKLFF. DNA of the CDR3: TGTGCCAGTAGTATGAGGAGGGTAACATCAACTAATGAAAAACTGTTTTTT.

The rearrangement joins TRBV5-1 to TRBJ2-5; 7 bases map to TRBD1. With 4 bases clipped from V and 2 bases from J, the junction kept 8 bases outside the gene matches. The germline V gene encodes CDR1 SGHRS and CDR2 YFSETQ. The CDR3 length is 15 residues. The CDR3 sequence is CASSEFPGQQETQYF. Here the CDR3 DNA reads TGCGCCAGCAGCGAATTTCCGGGACAGCAAGAGACCCAGTACTTC. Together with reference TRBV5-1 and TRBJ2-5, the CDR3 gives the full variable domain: KAGVTQTPRYLIKTRGQQVTLSCSPISGHRSVSWYQQTPGQGLQFLFEYFSETQRNKGNFPGRFSGRQFSNSRSEMNVSTLELGDSALYLCASSEFPGQQETQYFGPGTRLLVL.

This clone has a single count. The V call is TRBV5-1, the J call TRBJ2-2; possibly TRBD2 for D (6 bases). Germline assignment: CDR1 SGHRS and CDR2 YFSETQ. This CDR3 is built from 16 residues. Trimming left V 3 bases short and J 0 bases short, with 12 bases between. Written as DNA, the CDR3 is TGCGCCAGCAGCTGGAGCGGGCCCACGAACACCGGGGAGCTGTTTTTT. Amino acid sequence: CASSWSGPTNTGELFF.

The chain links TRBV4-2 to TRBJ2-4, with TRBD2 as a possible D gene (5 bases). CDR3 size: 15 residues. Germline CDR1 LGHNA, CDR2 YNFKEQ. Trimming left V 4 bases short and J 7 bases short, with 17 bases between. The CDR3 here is CASSRQYAGNNIQYF. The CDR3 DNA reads TGTGCCAGCAGCCGCCAGTACGCGGGCAATAACATTCAGTACTTC.

For the CDR3, the DNA is TGCGCCAGCAGTCAACTGGCTAGCGGGAGGCCTCAGGGGCAGGTCTACAATGAGCAGTTCTTC. As protein: CASSQLASGRPQGQVYNEQFF. This chain joins TRBV23-1 and TRBJ2-1; 11 bases line up with TRBD2. TRBV23-1 counts as an open reading frame of uncertain function. The CDR3 is 21 amino acids. The V gene end was trimmed by 2 bases and the J gene end by 3 bases; junction bases not matched to a gene: 18.

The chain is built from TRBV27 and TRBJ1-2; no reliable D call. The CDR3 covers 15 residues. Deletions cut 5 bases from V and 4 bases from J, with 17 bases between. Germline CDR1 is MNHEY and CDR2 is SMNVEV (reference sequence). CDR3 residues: CASSLQPSLGYGYTF. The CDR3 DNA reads TGTGCCAGCAGTCTACAACCTAGTTTGGGCTATGGCTACACCTTC.

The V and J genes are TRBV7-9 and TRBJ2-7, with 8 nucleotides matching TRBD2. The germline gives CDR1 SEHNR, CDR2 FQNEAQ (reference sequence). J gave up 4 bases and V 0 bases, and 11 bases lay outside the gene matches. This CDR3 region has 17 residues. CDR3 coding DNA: TGTGCCAGCAGCTTAGCGCGTGCAGCGGGAGCAGGATACGAGCAGTACTTC. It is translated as CASSLARAAGAGYEQYF.

CDR3 nucleotides: TGTGCCTGGAGCCCTGGAGCTAATGAAAAACTGTTTTTT. It yields the protein CAWSPGANEKLFF. The V gene is TRBV30, the J gene TRBJ1-4; D is unclear. This CDR3 contains 13 residues. The V gene lost 3 bases and the J gene lost 3 bases, with 8 bases spanning the gap. The germline CDR1 and CDR2 sequences are GTSNPN and SVGIG (reference sequence).

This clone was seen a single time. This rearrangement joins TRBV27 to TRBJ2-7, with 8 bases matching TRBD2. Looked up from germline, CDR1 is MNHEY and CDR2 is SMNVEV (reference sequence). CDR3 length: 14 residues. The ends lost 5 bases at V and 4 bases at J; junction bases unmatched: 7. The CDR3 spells CASSPGTRGYEQYF. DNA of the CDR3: TGTGCCAGCAGTCCCGGGACTAGAGGGTACGAGCAGTACTTC.

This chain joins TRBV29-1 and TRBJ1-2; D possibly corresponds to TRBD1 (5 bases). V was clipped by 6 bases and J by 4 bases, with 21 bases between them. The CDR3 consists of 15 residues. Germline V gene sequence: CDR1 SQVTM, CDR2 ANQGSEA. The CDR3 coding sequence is TGCAGCGTCTACAGGAACAGACAGTCAGCCTATGGCTACACCTTC. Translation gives CSVYRNRQSAYGYTF.

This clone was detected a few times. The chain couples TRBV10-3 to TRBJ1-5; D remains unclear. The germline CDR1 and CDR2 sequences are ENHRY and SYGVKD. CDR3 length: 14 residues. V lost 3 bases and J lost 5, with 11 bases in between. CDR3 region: CAISDGGRDQPQHF. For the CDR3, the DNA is TGTGCCATCAGTGATGGAGGAAGGGATCAGCCCCAGCATTTT.

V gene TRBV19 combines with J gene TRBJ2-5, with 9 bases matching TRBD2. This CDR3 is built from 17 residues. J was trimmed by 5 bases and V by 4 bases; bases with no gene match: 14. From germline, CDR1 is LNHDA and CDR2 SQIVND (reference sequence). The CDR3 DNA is TGTGCCAGTAGTACTCGCTGGACTAGCGCAGAGGGGGAGACCCAGTACTTC. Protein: CASSTRWTSAEGETQYF.

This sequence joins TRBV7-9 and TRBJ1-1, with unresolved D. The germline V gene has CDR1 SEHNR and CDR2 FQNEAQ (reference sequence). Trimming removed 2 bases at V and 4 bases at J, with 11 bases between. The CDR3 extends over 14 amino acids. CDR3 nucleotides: TGTGCCAGCAGCTTAAGTTCGGTGAGCACTGAAGCTTTCTTT. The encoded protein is CASSLSSVSTEAFF.

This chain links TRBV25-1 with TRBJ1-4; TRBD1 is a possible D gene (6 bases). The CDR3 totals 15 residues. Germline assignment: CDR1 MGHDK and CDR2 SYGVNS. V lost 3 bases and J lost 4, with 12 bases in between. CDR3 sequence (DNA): TGTGCCAGCAGTGATCGGGGGGCACTTAATGAAAAACTGTTTTTT. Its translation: CASSDRGALNEKLFF.

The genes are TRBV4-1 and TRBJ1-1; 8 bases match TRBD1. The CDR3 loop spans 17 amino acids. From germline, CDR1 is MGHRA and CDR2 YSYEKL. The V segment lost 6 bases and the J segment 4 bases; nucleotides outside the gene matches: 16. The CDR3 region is CASSRTHAIDRGTEAFF. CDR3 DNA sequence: TGCGCCAGCAGTCGAACCCACGCAATTGACAGGGGCACTGAAGCTTTCTTT.

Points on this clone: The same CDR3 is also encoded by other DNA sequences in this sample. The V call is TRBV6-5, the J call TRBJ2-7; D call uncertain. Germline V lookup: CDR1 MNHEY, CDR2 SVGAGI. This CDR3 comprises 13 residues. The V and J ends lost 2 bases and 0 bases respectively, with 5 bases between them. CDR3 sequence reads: CASSYRSSYEQYF. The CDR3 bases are TGTGCCAGCAGTTACCGGTCCTCCTACGAGCAGTACTTC.

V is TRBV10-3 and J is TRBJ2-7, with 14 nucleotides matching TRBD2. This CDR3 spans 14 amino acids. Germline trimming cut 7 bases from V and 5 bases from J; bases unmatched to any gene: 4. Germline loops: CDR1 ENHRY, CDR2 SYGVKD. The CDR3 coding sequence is TGTGCCATCAAGGGGACTAGCGGGAGAAACGAGCAGTACTTC. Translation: CAIKGTSGRNEQYF.

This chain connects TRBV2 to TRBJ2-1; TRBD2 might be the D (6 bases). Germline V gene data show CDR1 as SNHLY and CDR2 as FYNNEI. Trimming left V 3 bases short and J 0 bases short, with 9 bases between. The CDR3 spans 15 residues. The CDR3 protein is CASSESGSSYNEQFF. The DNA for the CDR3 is TGTGCCAGCAGTGAGAGCGGGTCCTCCTACAATGAGCAGTTCTTC.

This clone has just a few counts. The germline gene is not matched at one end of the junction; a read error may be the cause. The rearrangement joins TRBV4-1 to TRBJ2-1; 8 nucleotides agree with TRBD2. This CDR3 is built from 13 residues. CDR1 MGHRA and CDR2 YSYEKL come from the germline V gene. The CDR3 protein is CASRLTMTGGAIF. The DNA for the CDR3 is TGCGCCAGCAGGCTTACCATGACGGGAGGGGCAATCTTC.

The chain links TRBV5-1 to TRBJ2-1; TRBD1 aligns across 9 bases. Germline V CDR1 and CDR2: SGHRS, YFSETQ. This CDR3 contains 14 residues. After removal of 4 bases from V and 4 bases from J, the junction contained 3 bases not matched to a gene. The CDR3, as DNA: TGCGCCAGCAGCGGGGACAGGGTTTACAATGAGCAGTTCTTC. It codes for CASSGDRVYNEQFF.

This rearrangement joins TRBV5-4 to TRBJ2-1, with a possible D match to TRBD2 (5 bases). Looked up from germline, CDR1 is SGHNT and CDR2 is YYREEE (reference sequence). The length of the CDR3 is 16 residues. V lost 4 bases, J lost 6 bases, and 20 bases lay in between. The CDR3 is CASSQGGSVTLNEQFF. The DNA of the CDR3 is TGTGCCAGCAGCCAAGGTGGTAGCGTCACTCTCAATGAGCAGTTCTTC. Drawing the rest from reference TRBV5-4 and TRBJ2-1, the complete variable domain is ETGVTQSPTHLIKTRGQQVTLRCSSQSGHNTVSWYQQALGQGPQFIFQYYREEENGRGNFPPRFSGLQFPNYSSELNVNALELDDSALYLCASSQGGSVTLNEQFFGPGTRLTVL.

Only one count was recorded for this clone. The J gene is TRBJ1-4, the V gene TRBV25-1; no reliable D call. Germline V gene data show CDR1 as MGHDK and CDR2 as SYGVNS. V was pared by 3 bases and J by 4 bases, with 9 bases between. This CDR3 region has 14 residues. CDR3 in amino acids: CASSDKEFNEKLFF. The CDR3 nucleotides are TGTGCCAGCAGTGATAAAGAGTTTAATGAAAAACTGTTTTTT.

CDR3: CAGTGTPPRGANVLTF. CDR3 nucleotide sequence: TGTGCCGGAACCGGGACTCCGCCGCGGGGGGCCAACGTCCTGACTTTC. The chain couples TRBV10-3 to TRBJ2-6; D perhaps matches TRBD2 (6 bases). Trimming cost V 11 bases and J 4 bases, with 21 bases left between them. Germline V gene lookup returns CDR1 ENHRY and CDR2 SYGVKD. The CDR3 is 16 residues long.

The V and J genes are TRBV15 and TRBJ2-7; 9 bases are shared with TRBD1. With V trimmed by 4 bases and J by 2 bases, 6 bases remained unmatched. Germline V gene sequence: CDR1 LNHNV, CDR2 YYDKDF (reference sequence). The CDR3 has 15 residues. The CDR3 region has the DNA TGTGCCACCAGCACCTCCGGACAGGGGCCCTACGAGCAGTACTTC. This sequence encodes CATSTSGQGPYEQYF.

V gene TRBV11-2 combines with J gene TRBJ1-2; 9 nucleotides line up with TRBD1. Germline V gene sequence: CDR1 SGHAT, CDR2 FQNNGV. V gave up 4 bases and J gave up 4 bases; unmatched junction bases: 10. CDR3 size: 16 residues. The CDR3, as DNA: TGTGCCAGCAGCTCTTACCGAGCGACAGGGGGCTATGGCTACACCTTC. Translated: CASSSYRATGGYGYTF.

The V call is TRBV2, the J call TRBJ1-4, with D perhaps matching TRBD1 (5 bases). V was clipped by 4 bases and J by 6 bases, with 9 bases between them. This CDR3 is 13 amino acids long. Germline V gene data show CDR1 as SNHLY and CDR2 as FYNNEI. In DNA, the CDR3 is TGTGCCAGCAGTGTTACAGGCTATGAAAAACTGTTTTTT. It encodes CASSVTGYEKLFF.